This TCR beta chain was observed in a study of somatic mutations in cytotoxic T cells in rheumatoid arthritis (dated by TCRdb to 2016 to 2017). Background on the whole study: Patient peripheral blood (less than 31 ml EDTA) was drawn right after diagnosis and before any treatment started. Patients and controls did not essentially differ in median age, which was nearly identical between the groups. Sorted V beta1+ cells also underwent TCRB sequencing, and some V beta antibody-stained T-cell populations were flow-sorted at nearly 100% purity on a FACSAria II or Sony SH800. For 65 to 80 rheumatoid arthritis patients and fewer than 25 healthy controls, TCRB deep sequencing was carried out. To characterize clonality, the study used TCRB deep sequencing while asking whether somatic mutations are carried by expanded CD8+ T-cell clones in newly diagnosed, untreated rheumatoid arthritis. Broader findings and caveats from the paper: An increase of CD8+ clonality with age was seen in patients (Spearman r ~ 0.47) but not in healthy controls. In about an eighth of the roughly 65 patients, more than 20% of CD8+ cells belonged to the largest CD8+ clone, while several identical CD8+ TCRB sequences were shared between blood and synovial fluid. No adjustment for multiple comparisons was made for the slight TRBV07 underrepresentation in patients. It was unknown which antigens the expanded CD8+ clones targeted, and their absence from virus-specific databases did not exclude viral specificity. CD8+ T-cell clonality in rheumatoid arthritis patients was not significantly different from that in age-matched healthy controls.

CD4+ and CD8+ cells were isolated by positive magnetic bead selection on an AutoMACS, and purity was checked by flow cytometry. A TCR V beta antibody panel was used in flow cytometry to screen first for clonal expansions, which were then characterized by TCRB deep sequencing of sorted CD8+ fractions. Peripheral blood mononuclear cells were isolated by Ficoll-Paque PLUS density gradient separation. Nucleospin Tissue or Tissue XS kits were used to extract DNA from CD4-enriched, CD8-enriched or PBMC samples, and a Qubit 2.0 fluorometer was used for quantification. The CDR3 spans 16 residues, from the cysteine through the phenylalanine. CDR3 DNA is the only sequence kept; it has 48 bases, read in frame from the first base. From V the trimming removes 1 base and from J it removes 0 bases, while the gene matches leave 3 bases of the junction unaccounted for. CDR1 GTSNPN and CDR2 SVGIG were looked up in the germline V gene (reference sequence).

TCRB CDR3 sequencing used the immunoSEQ assay on genomic DNA. Processing in the source paper ran as follows. Published virus-specific TCRB sequences were compared with patient CD8+ clones larger than 1%, and only a few matches were found. Nothing other than productive TCRB rearrangements was included in the analyses. Clonality was calculated as a Shannon entropy-based productive clonality index, and a clone was defined by a unique TCRB CDR3 sequence. Repertoire overlap for a pair of samples was computed from each clone's template counts relative to total templates per sample. Flow cytometry-measured V-gene usage correlated with V-gene usage from TCRB sequencing, with a Spearman r of less than 0.65. TCRdb's version of the immuneACCESS table is confined to in-frame rearrangements and falls short of the full clone set. An unresolved V gene accounts for under half of the shortfall where checked; the remainder is of unknown origin. V, J and clone size derive from that table, while D and trimming were established from the DNA sequence. This sample comprises about 6,900 clones, around three quarters of them detected only once. More than 15% of the sample is held by the ten biggest clonotypes.

This clone is a singleton in its sample. The specificity of this receptor is unknown. No much larger clone exists at a distance of one base, and base qualities are not known. The sequencing sample was made of CD8+ T cells sorted from blood. The TCR comes from an adult with rheumatoid arthritis. The sequence links TRBV30 to TRBJ2-6; 7 central bases correspond to TRBD1. The CDR3 reads CAWSGQGGSGANVLTF. DNA sequence: TGTGCCTGGAGTGGACAGGGCGGCTCTGGGGCCAACGTCCTGACTTTC. Joined to the reference TRBV30 and TRBJ2-6 proteins, this CDR3 gives the full variable domain: SQTIHQWPATLVQPVGSPLSLECTVEGTSNPNLYWYRQAAGRGLQLLFYSVGIGQISSEVPQNLSASRPQDRQFILSSKKLLLSDSGFYLCAWSGQGGSGANVLTFGAGSRLTVL.